This record concerns one T cell receptor beta chain sequence. As yet, its antigen is unknown. The sample is drawn from a study of response to subunit inactivated influenza vaccine. Broader study findings: Only a handful of new T cells, the authors suggested, are recruited with each seasonal influenza vaccination.

Germline CDR1 and CDR2: SGHTA and FQGNSA. V gave up 1 base and J gave up 6 bases, with 11 bases separating them. This CDR3 is built from 14 residues. TCRdb redid the calling of the RT-PCR reads with MiXCR, one entry per CDR3 protein. The sample lists about 580,000 distinct CDR3 sequences, 11% to 15% seen once, with around 10% in the top ten. The TCR was taken from a man over 45 who received an inactivated influenza vaccine. This rearrangement joins TRBV7-2 to TRBJ2-3; D gene uncertain. Sequenced material: PBMCs from blood, taken about 11 days after vaccination. DNA for the CDR3: TGTGCCAGCAGCTTAGGGGGTTATCAGGATACGCAGTATTTT. It specifies CASSLGGYQDTQYF.